The sequence of this T cell receptor (beta chain) was determined in a study of CD8 T cells in Susac syndrome. Per the germline V gene, CDR1 is SQVTM and CDR2 is ANQGSEA. Trimming cost V 4 bases and J 0 bases, with 6 bases left between them. The CDR3 is 12 residues long. With random hexamers, roughly 0.5 to 1 ug RNA was reverse transcribed. An immunoSEQ multiplex PCR generated amplified TCR beta CDR3 products spanning 54 Vbeta and 13 Jbeta. TCRdb redid the calling of the immunoSEQ multiplex PCR reads with MiXCR, one entry per CDR3 protein. The table records about 150,000 distinct CDR3 sequences, about 94% of them present only once. The authors carried out high-throughput sequencing of TCR beta. They applied it to CD8+ and CD4+ T cells obtained from blood. The multiple sclerosis controls were treatment-naive patients with relapsing-remitting disease that was stable or active.

The genes are TRBV29-1 and TRBJ1-2; unclear D gene. Sequences were obtained from CD8+ T cells from PBMCs. The TCR was taken from a human donor with multiple sclerosis. As DNA, the CDR3 is TGCAGCGTTGGAATAGCTAACTATGGCTACACCTTC. Translating gives CSVGIANYGYTF.